These 20 T cell receptor beta chains came from one sample sequenced in a study of graft-versus-host responses after intestinal transplantation. Which antigens these TCRs recognize remains unknown. Libraries were prepared by immunoSEQ multiplex PCR; TCRdb keeps only in-frame clonotypes and omits some of them. The profile covers 90,000 to 130,000 clones, with roughly 95% appearing a single time and less than 0.55% taken by the ten largest. Specimen: unstimulated CD8+ T cells sorted from spleen or lymph node cells, collected before intestinal transplant. These receptors were collected from a human donor who received an intestinal transplant.

This clone was detected only a few times. The J gene is TRBJ2-1, the V gene TRBV15; 8 bases line up with TRBD1. The junction had 7 bases not matched to a gene; V was cut back by 5 bases and J by 1 base. This CDR3 spans 16 amino acids. The germline CDR1 and CDR2 sequences are LNHNV and YYDKDF (reference sequence). CDR3 amino acids: CATSGLQGESYNEQFF. CDR3 nucleotides: TGTGCCACCAGCGGCTTACAGGGGGAGTCCTACAATGAGCAGTTCTTC.

The rearrangement uses TRBV19 and TRBJ1-1, with D possibly TRBD1 on 5 matching bases. Trimming cost V 1 base and J 1 base, with 10 bases left between them. The CDR3 loop spans 15 amino acids. Germline V gene lookup returns CDR1 LNHDA and CDR2 SQIVND (reference sequence). CDR3 coding DNA: TGTGCCAGTAGTATAGGTCCAGGGACGAACACTGAAGCTTTCTTT. It codes for CASSIGPGTNTEAFF. The full variable domain, completed using reference TRBV19 and TRBJ1-1, is DGGITQSPKYLFRKEGQNVTLSCEQNLNHDAMYWYRQDPGQGLRLIYYSQIVNDFQKGDIAEGYSVSREKKESFPLTVTSAQKNPTAFYLCASSIGPGTNTEAFFGQGTRLTVV.

The chain employs TRBV9 and TRBJ2-5; the D gene is possibly TRBD1 (6 bases). CDR1 and CDR2 from the germline V gene are SGDLS and YYNGEE. The CDR3 is made up of 16 amino acids. V was clipped by 3 bases and J by 3 bases, with 18 bases between them. The CDR3 here is CASSAQGLMVEETQYF. In DNA, the CDR3 is TGTGCCAGCAGCGCACAGGGATTGATGGTAGAAGAGACCCAGTACTTC.

The J gene is TRBJ1-5, the V gene TRBV28; D is unclear. The germline V gene encodes CDR1 MDHEN and CDR2 SYDVKM. The CDR3 has 13 residues. V gave up 1 base and J gave up 2 bases, with 3 bases separating them. The CDR3 sequence: CASSLSGNQPQHF. Here the CDR3 DNA reads TGTGCCAGCAGTTTATCGGGCAATCAGCCCCAGCATTTT.

This chain uses TRBV19 with TRBJ2-2, with D possibly being TRBD1 or TRBD2 (5 bases each). The V end was cut by 7 bases, the J end by 4 bases, with 10 bases between. The germline CDR1 and CDR2 sequences are LNHDA and SQIVND (reference sequence). The CDR3 contains 13 residues. The CDR3 is CASTWGTTGELFF. For the CDR3, the DNA is TGTGCCAGTACATGGGGGACCACCGGGGAGCTGTTTTTT.

V usage is TRBV7-9 and J usage is TRBJ1-1; TRBD1 aligns across 10 bases. The CDR3 sequence is 15 residues long. V was pared by 5 bases and J by 3 bases, with 6 bases of the junction left unmatched. In germline, CDR1 is SEHNR, CDR2 FQNEAQ (reference sequence). The CDR3 spells CASSLGDRGDTEAFF. DNA of the CDR3: TGTGCCAGCAGCCTAGGGGACAGGGGTGACACTGAAGCTTTCTTT.

The J gene is TRBJ1-1, the V gene TRBV6-6; D is unclear. Germline V gene sequence: CDR1 MNHNY, CDR2 SVGAGI (reference sequence). Trimming removed 8 bases at V and 1 base at J, with 2 bases between. There are 10 residues in the CDR3. The CDR3 region is CASSNTEAFF. CDR3 nucleotides: TGTGCCAGCTCGAACACTGAAGCTTTCTTT.

This rearrangement joins TRBV2 to TRBJ1-1; D gene ambiguous. The CDR3 covers 14 residues. Germline-derived CDR1 and CDR2 are SNHLY and FYNNEI. V was pared by 1 base and J by 7 bases, with 13 bases between. The CDR3 DNA is TGTGCCAGCAGTGAAGAGCGGGCGGCAGATGAAGCTTTCTTT. This gives the protein CASSEERAADEAFF. Supplemented by reference TRBV2 and TRBJ1-1, the full variable domain reads EPEVTQTPSHQVTQMGQEVILRCVPISNHLYFYWYRQILGQKVEFLVSFYNNEISEKSEIFDDQFSVERPDGSNFTLKIRSTKLEDSAMYFCASSEERAADEAFFGQGTRLTVV.

This sequence joins TRBV11-2 and TRBJ2-7, with no clear D. The germline gives CDR1 SGHAT, CDR2 FQNNGV. This CDR3 region has 12 residues. Trimming left V 3 bases short and J 3 bases short, with 6 bases between. The CDR3 bases are TGTGCCAGCAGCTTCGAGGACTACGAGCAGTACTTC. The encoded protein is CASSFEDYEQYF. The full variable domain, completed using reference TRBV11-2 and TRBJ2-7, is EAGVAQSPRYKIIEKRQSVAFWCNPISGHATLYWYQQILGQGPKLLIQFQNNGVVDDSQLPKDRFSAERLKGVDSTLKIQPAKLEDSAVYLCASSFEDYEQYFGPGTRLTVT.

The V and J genes are TRBV7-6 and TRBJ2-7; perhaps D is TRBD1 or TRBD2 (5 bases each). The V gene's germline CDR1 is SGHVS and CDR2 FNYEAQ. V dropped 0 bases and J dropped 5 bases, with 8 bases sitting between them. The CDR3 is 13 amino acids. In nucleotides, the CDR3 is TGTGCCAGCAGCTTAGCGAGAGGGGACGAGCAGTACTTC. Protein product: CASSLARGDEQYF.

The chain couples TRBV5-3 to TRBJ2-7; D tentatively reads TRBD1 or TRBD2 (5 bases each). TRBV5-3 is sorted into the ORF group, with uncertain function. The CDR3 has 17 residues. The V gene lost 1 base and the J gene lost 0 bases, with 17 bases spanning the gap. The CDR3, as DNA: TGTGCCAGAAGCTTGTGGCTATTGGAAGGGACCTCCTACGAGCAGTACTTC. As protein: CARSLWLLEGTSYEQYF.

This clone was detected only a few times. The CDR3: CASSFCTGPQHF. The CDR3 region has the DNA TGTGCCAGCAGCTTTTGTACGGGGCCCCAGCATTTT. The V gene is TRBV12-1, the J gene TRBJ1-5. TRBV12-1 is deemed a pseudogene. The CDR3 sequence is 12 residues long.

The rearrangement uses TRBV2 and TRBJ2-7, with TRBD2 matching 10 bases. The CDR3 has 14 amino acids. Germline values: CDR1 SNHLY, CDR2 FYNNEI. The J segment lost 5 bases and the V segment lost 7 bases, leaving 8 bases of the junction unmatched. CDR3 in amino acids: CASKRLAGDNEQYF. CDR3 DNA sequence: TGTGCCAGCAAAAGGCTAGCGGGAGACAACGAGCAGTACTTC.

The chain recombines TRBV11-2 with TRBJ2-3; D unclear. The CDR3 runs to 15 residues. Trimming shortened V by 4 bases and J by 2 bases, and 13 bases separated the two germline ends. Germline-derived CDR1 and CDR2 are SGHAT and FQNNGV. The DNA of the CDR3 is TGTGCCAGCAGCTCTATGTTAGGGCTCACAGATACGCAGTATTTT. Residues: CASSSMLGLTDTQYF.

The chain recombines TRBV29-1 with TRBJ2-2, with D uncertain. From germline, CDR1 is SQVTM and CDR2 ANQGSEA. The V end was cut by 7 bases, the J end by 0 bases, with 9 bases between. This CDR3 has 13 residues. The CDR3 bases are TGCAGCGGGCAGATAACGAACACCGGGGAGCTGTTTTTT. Translating gives CSGQITNTGELFF.

V is TRBV27 and J is TRBJ2-1, with unresolved D. This CDR3 is built from 15 residues. V lost 0 bases, J lost 2 bases, and 8 bases lay in between. The germline CDR1 and CDR2 sequences are MNHEY and SMNVEV (reference sequence). The CDR3 DNA sequence: TGTGCCAGCAGTTTATCGGTGACGGCCTACAATGAGCAGTTCTTC. It translates to CASSLSVTAYNEQFF.

This chain links TRBV25-1 with TRBJ2-2; D is uncertain. Trimming took off 8 bases at V and 4 bases at J, with 8 bases between the two ends. The CDR3 is 12 residues long. Germline assignment: CDR1 MGHDK and CDR2 SYGVNS. The CDR3 DNA follows: TGTGCCAGCGGGATTGCCACCGGGGAGCTGTTTTTT. It specifies CASGIATGELFF.

In its sample, this clone was seen once. The chain has TRBV6-6 and TRBJ2-5, with 12 positions matching TRBD2. The CDR3 sequence is 15 residues long. With 6 bases clipped from V and 10 bases from J, the junction kept 12 bases outside the gene matches. The germline CDR1 and CDR2 sequences are MNHNY and SVGAGI (reference sequence). DNA for the CDR3: TGTGCCAGCAGACAACCTCTAGCGGGAGGGCAGGTCCAGTACTTC. Protein: CASRQPLAGGQVQYF.

V usage is TRBV30 and J usage is TRBJ2-7; tentatively, D is TRBD1 or TRBD2 (6 bases each). The V gene's germline CDR1 is GTSNPN and CDR2 SVGIG (reference sequence). The CDR3 spans 12 residues. CDR3 region: CANRGAWNEQYF. CDR3 bases: TGTGCTAATAGGGGGGCTTGGAACGAGCAGTACTTC.

The chain links TRBV27 to TRBJ1-1, with unresolved D. The CDR3 is 17 amino acids. Trimming removed 7 bases from V and 0 bases from J, with 21 bases in between. Germline V CDR1 and CDR2: MNHEY, SMNVEV (reference sequence). The CDR3 spells CASNFLAQTTMNTEAFF. Written as DNA, the CDR3 is TGTGCCAGCAACTTCCTAGCCCAGACAACCATGAACACTGAAGCTTTCTTT.